This TCR beta chain was obtained from a study of T cells expressing NK-cell markers. The wider study: Sorted T-cell subsets CD3+CD56+NKG2C+, CD3+CD56+NKG2C- and CD3+CD56-NKG2C+ were TCR beta-sequenced.

Using the 5' RACE reads, TCRdb records one entry per CDR3 protein without DNA. The sample data list some 110,000 distinct CDR3 sequences. CDR1 and CDR2 (germline): SGHTA, FQGNSA. This CDR3 has 14 residues. The receptor was derived from a woman aged 18 to 69 in good health. V and J are TRBV7-2 and TRBJ2-1. Sequenced sample: blood T cells: a sorted CD56 or NKG2C T cell subset, CD4+ or CD8+ T cells, or bulk PBMC T cells (not recorded which). CDR3 residues: CASSWTGSYNEQFF.